These T cell receptor beta chains were read from a single sample in a study of shared clonotypes between healthy human individuals. This table comes from immunoSEQ multiplex PCR, and its TCRdb copy is limited to in-frame clones, with some not included. The table records 630,000 or so clones, 95% to 98% of them present only once. Source material: naive CD8+ T cells sorted from blood. These TCRs come from a young man in good health. The conserved cysteine and the conserved F or W are not part of the CDR3 here. Each record gives: J gene, V gene, CDR3 protein.

j_call: TRBJ2-1; v_call: TRBV9; cdr3_aa: ASSVAGGDNNEQF
j_call: TRBJ1-5; v_call: TRBV7-9; cdr3_aa: ASSLSSESNQPQH
j_call: TRBJ1-2; v_call: TRBV9; cdr3_aa: ASSVRTGYT
j_call: TRBJ2-1; v_call: TRBV4-3; cdr3_aa: ASSQEGRGVSYNEQF
j_call: TRBJ2-1; v_call: TRBV4-1; cdr3_aa: ASSQVPLLGGEQF
j_call: TRBJ2-6; v_call: TRBV6-1; cdr3_aa: ASSESNVGANVLT
j_call: TRBJ2-7; v_call: TRBV6-4; cdr3_aa: ASSVPGQGGLWQY
j_call: TRBJ2-1; v_call: TRBV7-7; cdr3_aa: ASSLATHSHYNEQF
j_call: TRBJ1-1; v_call: TRBV14; cdr3_aa: ASSQDHGWTEAF
j_call: TRBJ1-5; v_call: TRBV11-2; cdr3_aa: ASSLRQGTNQPQH
j_call: TRBJ1-3; v_call: TRBV30; cdr3_aa: AWGGLPVRERDSGNTIY
j_call: TRBJ2-2; v_call: TRBV5-6; cdr3_aa: ASSLRWVTGELF
j_call: TRBJ2-7; v_call: TRBV5-5; cdr3_aa: ASSSPGQLYEQY
j_call: TRBJ2-7; v_call: TRBV4-1; cdr3_aa: ASSQGLAGEYEQY
j_call: TRBJ1-3; v_call: TRBV2; cdr3_aa: ASSDEVTGSGNTIY
j_call: TRBJ1-1; v_call: TRBV30; cdr3_aa: AWSPPGTMNTEAF